This TCR beta chain appears in the sequencing data of a study of control samples from healthy donors and cancer patients. The CDR3 spans 17 residues. The V gene end was trimmed by 2 bases and the J gene end by 5 bases; junction bases not matched to a gene: 15. The V gene's germline CDR1 is SGHRS and CDR2 YFSETQ. The assay was immunoSEQ multiplex PCR, and TCRdb's table has in-frame clones only and misses some. In the table there are 84,000 or so clones, 91% of which are singletons. Input material: blood. This TCR came from a man aged 25 to 40 in good health. The gene calls are TRBV5-1 and TRBJ2-7; 8 nucleotides match TRBD2. CDR3 protein: CASSFGDSRGAWNEQYF. The DNA of the CDR3 is TGCGCCAGCAGCTTTGGCGACTCGCGGGGGGCGTGGAACGAGCAGTACTTC.